The 10 T cell receptor beta chains in this list originate from one sample, sequenced in a study of cytomegalovirus exposure and HLA in healthy donors. The PCR used 60 Vbeta and 13 Jbeta primers. Method: immunoSEQ multiplex PCR; TCRdb's copy keeps in-frame clones and lacks some. Found here are 140,000 to 150,000 clones, around four fifths of them singletons; the top ten hold 2% to 2.5%. Sequenced material: PBMCs. These receptors all come from a boy aged 2 to 10 in good health and CMV-seronegative.

The genes are TRBV19 and TRBJ2-1; 7 bases align to TRBD2. V shed 4 bases and J 7 bases; nucleotides not matched to a gene: 19. CDR1 LNHDA and CDR2 SQIVND come from the germline V gene (reference sequence). This CDR3 spans 18 amino acids. The CDR3 DNA follows: TGTGCCAGTAGTAAACAACGGGACTCGCGGGAGCGTAGGAATGAGCAGTTCTTC. Amino acids: CASSKQRDSRERRNEQFF.

The chain has TRBV7-7 and TRBJ2-1; 7 bases map to TRBD1. CDR1 SSHAT and CDR2 FNYEAQ come from the germline V gene (reference sequence). This CDR3 is built from 16 residues. V dropped 1 base and J dropped 4; count of bases not matched to a gene: 7. CDR3 nucleotides: TGTGCCAGCAGCTTAGTTGCCGCAGGGGGATACAATGAGCAGTTCTTC. Its protein product is CASSLVAAGGYNEQFF. The variable domain in full, completed from reference TRBV7-7 and TRBJ2-1, reads GAGVSQSPRYKVTKRGQDVTLRCDPISSHATLYWYQQALGQGPEFLTYFNYEAQPDKSGLPSDRFSAERPEGSISTLTIQRTEQRDSAMYRCASSLVAAGGYNEQFFGPGTRLTVL.

The chain joins TRBV7-2 to TRBJ2-7, with D possibly TRBD1 on 6 matching bases. The germline gives CDR1 SGHTA, CDR2 FQGNSA. The CDR3 length is 15 residues. Trimming took 4 bases from V and 7 from J, leaving 20 bases between them. CDR3 sequence reads: CASSSRQARPWEQYF. The CDR3 DNA sequence: TGTGCCAGCAGCTCCCGACAGGCAAGGCCTTGGGAGCAGTACTTC. Drawing the rest from reference TRBV7-2 and TRBJ2-7, the complete variable domain is GAGVSQSPSNKVTEKGKDVELRCDPISGHTALYWYRQSLGQGLEFLIYFQGNSAPDKSGLPSDRFSAERTGGSVSTLTIQRTQQEDSAVYLCASSSRQARPWEQYFGPGTRLTVT.

V is TRBV2 and J is TRBJ2-7, with D possibly being TRBD2 (5 bases). This CDR3 contains 14 residues. V dropped 4 bases and J dropped 3 bases, with 13 bases sitting between them. Per the germline V gene, CDR1 is SNHLY and CDR2 is FYNNEI. As DNA, the CDR3 is TGTGCCAGCAGTGTCCAGAGACTACGCTACGAGCAGTACTTC. Translating it yields CASSVQRLRYEQYF.

The chain combines TRBV19 with TRBJ2-2; 8 nucleotides agree with TRBD2. After removal of 5 bases from V and 5 bases from J, the junction contained 10 bases not matched to a gene. Germline CDR1 reads LNHDA; CDR2 reads SQIVND (reference sequence). The CDR3 loop spans 16 amino acids. The DNA for the CDR3 is TGTGCCAGTAGTCGCTTGGCGGGGGGAGGGACCGGGGAGCTGTTTTTT. Its translation is CASSRLAGGGTGELFF.

The chain has TRBV27 and TRBJ1-5; D perhaps matches TRBD1 (6 bases). From germline, CDR1 is MNHEY and CDR2 SMNVEV (reference sequence). The CDR3 covers 18 residues. The germline V and J ends were trimmed by 6 bases and 4 bases, with 25 bases remaining between them. The CDR3 sequence is CASSPVRGNTLNNQPQHF. In nucleotides, the CDR3 is TGTGCCAGCAGCCCGGTCAGGGGTAATACCCTTAATAATCAGCCCCAGCATTTT.

The CDR3 sequence is CASSHGDGTREQYF. DNA for the CDR3: TGTGCCAGCAGTCATGGAGACGGGACAAGGGAGCAGTACTTC. The chain carries TRBV6-6 and TRBJ2-7; weak D call: TRBD1 (6 bases). Germline V gives CDR1 MNHNY, CDR2 SVGAGI (reference sequence). The CDR3 covers 14 residues. V lost 5 bases and J 7 bases, leaving 18 bases between the germline ends.

The J gene is TRBJ2-7, the V gene TRBV9; tentative D call: TRBD1 (6 bases). V lost 4 bases and J 4 bases, leaving 15 bases between the germline ends. The CDR3 loop spans 14 amino acids. Germline V lookup: CDR1 SGDLS, CDR2 YYNGEE. The CDR3 DNA follows: TGTGCCAGCAGCATCAGACAGGTACCGTACGAGCAGTACTTC. It encodes CASSIRQVPYEQYF.

This clone was recorded only once. The genes are TRBV25-1 and TRBJ2-3, with 8 bases identical to TRBD2. V was clipped by 5 bases and J by 4 bases; unmatched bases: 11. Germline CDR1 reads MGHDK; CDR2 reads SYGVNS. This CDR3 has 16 residues. Here the CDR3 DNA reads TGTGCCAGCAGTCCCATTACGGGAGGGTTTGCAGATACGCAGTATTTT. Residues: CASSPITGGFADTQYF.

The V gene is TRBV10-3, the J gene TRBJ2-3; TRBD2 matches 8 bases. CDR3 length: 16 residues. The J segment lost 2 bases and the V segment lost 10 bases, leaving 14 bases of the junction unmatched. Germline loops: CDR1 ENHRY, CDR2 SYGVKD. In DNA form, the CDR3 reads TGTGCCACCATCCCGTTTGGGCGGGGGGTCACAGATACGCAGTATTTT. Residues: CATIPFGRGVTDTQYF.